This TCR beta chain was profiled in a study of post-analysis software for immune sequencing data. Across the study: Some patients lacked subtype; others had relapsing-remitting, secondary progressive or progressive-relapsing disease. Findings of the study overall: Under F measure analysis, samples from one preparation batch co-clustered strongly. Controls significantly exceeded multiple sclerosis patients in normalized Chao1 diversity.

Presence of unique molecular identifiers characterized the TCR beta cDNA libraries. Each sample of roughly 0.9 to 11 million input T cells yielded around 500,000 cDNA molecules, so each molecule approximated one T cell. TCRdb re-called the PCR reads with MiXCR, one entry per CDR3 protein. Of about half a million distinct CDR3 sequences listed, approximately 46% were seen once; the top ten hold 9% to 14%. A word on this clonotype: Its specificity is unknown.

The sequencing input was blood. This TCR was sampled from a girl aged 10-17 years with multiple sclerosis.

CDR3 amino acids: CASKPGGNYGYTF. CDR3 nucleotide sequence: TGTGCCAGTAAGCCCGGGGGGAACTATGGCTACACCTTC. The V gene is TRBV19, the J gene TRBJ1-2; D may be TRBD1 (5 bases). This CDR3 region has 13 residues. Germline CDR1 LNHDA, CDR2 SQIVND (reference sequence). V was clipped by 7 bases and J by 2 bases, with 11 bases between them.